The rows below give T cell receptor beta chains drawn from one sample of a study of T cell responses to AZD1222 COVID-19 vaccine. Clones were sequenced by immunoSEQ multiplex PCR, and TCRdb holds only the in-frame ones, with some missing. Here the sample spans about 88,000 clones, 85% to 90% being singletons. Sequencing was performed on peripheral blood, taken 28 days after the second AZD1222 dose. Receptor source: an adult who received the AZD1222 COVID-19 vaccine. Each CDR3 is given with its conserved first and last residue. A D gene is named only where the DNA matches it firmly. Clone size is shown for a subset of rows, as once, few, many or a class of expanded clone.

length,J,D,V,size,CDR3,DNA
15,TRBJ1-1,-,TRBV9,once,CASSVGHGLGTEAFF,TGTGCCAGCAGCGTAGGGCACGGGTTGGGCACTGAAGCTTTCTTT
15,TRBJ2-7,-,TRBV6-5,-,CASSYPGNLRYEQYF,TGTGCCAGCAGTTATCCCGGGAACTTACGCTACGAGCAGTACTTC
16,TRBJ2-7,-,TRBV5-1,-,CASSLFSAATTYEQYF,TGCGCCAGCAGCTTGTTTTCGGCTGCCACAACATACGAGCAGTACTTC
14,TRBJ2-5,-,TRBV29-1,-,CSVFFGTRQETQYF,TGCAGCGTTTTCTTTGGGACGCGACAAGAGACCCAGTACTTC
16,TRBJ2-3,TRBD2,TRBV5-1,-,CASSLAASGGTDTQYF,TGCGCCAGCAGCTTGGCGGCTAGCGGGGGCACAGATACGCAGTATTTT
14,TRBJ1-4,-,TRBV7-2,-,CASSPGSGYEKLFF,TGTGCCAGCAGCCCCGGATCCGGGTATGAAAAACTGTTTTTT
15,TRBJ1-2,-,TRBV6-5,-,CASSYGWGRNYGYTF,TGTGCCAGCAGTTACGGATGGGGGCGTAACTATGGCTACACCTTC
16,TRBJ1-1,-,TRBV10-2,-,CASISSTQYLNTEAFF,TGCGCCAGCATCAGCAGTACTCAATACTTGAACACTGAAGCTTTCTTT
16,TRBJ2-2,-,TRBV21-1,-,CAHWTGGLPNTGELFF,TGTGCCCACTGGACAGGGGGCTTGCCGAACACCGGGGAGCTGTTTTTT
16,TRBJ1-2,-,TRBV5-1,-,CASSLIPGAGNYGYTF,TGCGCCAGCAGCTTAATCCCAGGGGCAGGGAACTATGGCTACACCTTC
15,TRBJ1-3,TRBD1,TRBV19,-,CASSVGTGTGNTIYF,TGTGCCAGTAGCGTCGGGACAGGGACTGGAAACACCATATATTTT
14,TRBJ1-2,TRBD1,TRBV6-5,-,CASRLGTGSYGYTF,TGTGCCAGCAGGTTGGGGACAGGGAGCTATGGCTACACCTTC
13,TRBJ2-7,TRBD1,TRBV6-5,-,CASRRDRTYEQYF,TGTGCCAGCAGACGGGACAGAACCTACGAGCAGTACTTC
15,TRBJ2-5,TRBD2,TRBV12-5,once,CASGPPGLAKETQYF,TGTGCTAGTGGTCCTCCGGGACTAGCGAAAGAGACCCAGTACTTC